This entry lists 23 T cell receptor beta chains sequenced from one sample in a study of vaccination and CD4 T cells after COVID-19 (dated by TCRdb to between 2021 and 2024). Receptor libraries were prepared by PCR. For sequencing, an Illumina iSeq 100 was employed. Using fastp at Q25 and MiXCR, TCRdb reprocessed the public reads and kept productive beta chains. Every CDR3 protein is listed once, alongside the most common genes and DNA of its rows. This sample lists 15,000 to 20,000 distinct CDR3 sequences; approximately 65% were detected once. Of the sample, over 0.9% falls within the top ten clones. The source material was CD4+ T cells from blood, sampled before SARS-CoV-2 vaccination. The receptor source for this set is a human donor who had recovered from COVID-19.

This chain's CDR3 is CASSLSVPRGYTF. The DNA of the CDR3 is TGTGCCAGCAGCTTATCGGTCCCTAGGGGCTACACCTTC. V and J are TRBV7-9 and TRBJ1-2, with no clear D. The V end lost 2 bases, the J end lost 8 bases, and 12 bases lay between the germline ends. This CDR3 is built from 13 residues. From germline, CDR1 is SEHNR and CDR2 FQNEAQ (reference sequence).

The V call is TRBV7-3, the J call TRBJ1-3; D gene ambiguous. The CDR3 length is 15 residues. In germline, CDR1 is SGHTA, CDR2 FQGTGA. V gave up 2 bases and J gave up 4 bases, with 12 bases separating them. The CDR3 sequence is CASSLDSSRGNTIYF. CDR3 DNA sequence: TGTGCCAGCAGCTTAGACTCTTCCAGGGGAAACACCATATATTTT.

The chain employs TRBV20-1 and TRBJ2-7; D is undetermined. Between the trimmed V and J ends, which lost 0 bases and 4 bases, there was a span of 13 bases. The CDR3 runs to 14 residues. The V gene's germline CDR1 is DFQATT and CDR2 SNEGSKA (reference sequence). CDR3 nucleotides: TGCAGTGCTAGAGACTCCCCCATGCGATACGAGCAGTACTTC. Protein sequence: CSARDSPMRYEQYF.

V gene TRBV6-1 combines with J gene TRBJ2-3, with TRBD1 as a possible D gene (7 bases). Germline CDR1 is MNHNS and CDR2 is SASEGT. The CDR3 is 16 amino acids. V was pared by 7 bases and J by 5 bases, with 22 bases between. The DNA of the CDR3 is TGTGCCAGCAAGGGACAGCGACTAGTCTGGGGAGATACGCAGTATTTT. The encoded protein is CASKGQRLVWGDTQYF.

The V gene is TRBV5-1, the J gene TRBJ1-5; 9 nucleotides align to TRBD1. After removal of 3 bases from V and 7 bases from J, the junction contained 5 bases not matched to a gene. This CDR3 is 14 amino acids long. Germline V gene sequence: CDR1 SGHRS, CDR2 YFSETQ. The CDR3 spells CASSSTGGHQPQHF. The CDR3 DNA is TGCGCCAGCAGCTCAACAGGGGGCCACCAGCCCCAGCATTTT.

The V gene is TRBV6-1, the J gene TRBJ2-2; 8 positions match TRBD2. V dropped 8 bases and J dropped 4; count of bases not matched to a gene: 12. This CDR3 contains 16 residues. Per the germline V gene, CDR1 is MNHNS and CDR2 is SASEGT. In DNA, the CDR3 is TGTGCCAGCGTCGCATGGGGGGCGGGAGGCACCGGGGAGCTGTTTTTT. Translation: CASVAWGAGGTGELFF.

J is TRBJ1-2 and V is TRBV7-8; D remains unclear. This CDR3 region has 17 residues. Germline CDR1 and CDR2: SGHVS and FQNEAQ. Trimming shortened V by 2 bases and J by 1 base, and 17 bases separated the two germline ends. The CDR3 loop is CASSLNGLGYYNYGYTF. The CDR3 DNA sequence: TGTGCCAGCAGCTTAAACGGCCTGGGGTACTATAACTATGGCTACACCTTC.

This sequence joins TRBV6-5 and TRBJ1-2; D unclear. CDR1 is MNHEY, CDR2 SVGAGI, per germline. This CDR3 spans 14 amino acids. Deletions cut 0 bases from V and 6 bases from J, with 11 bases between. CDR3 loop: CASSYSNSWNGYTF. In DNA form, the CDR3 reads TGTGCCAGCAGTTACTCGAACAGCTGGAATGGCTACACCTTC.

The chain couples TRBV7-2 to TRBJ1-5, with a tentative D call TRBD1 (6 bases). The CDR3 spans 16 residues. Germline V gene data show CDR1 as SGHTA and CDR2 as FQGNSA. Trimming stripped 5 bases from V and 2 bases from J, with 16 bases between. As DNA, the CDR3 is TGTGCCAGCAGCGGAGACAGGACAGTCGGCAATCAGCCCCAGCATTTT. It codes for CASSGDRTVGNQPQHF.

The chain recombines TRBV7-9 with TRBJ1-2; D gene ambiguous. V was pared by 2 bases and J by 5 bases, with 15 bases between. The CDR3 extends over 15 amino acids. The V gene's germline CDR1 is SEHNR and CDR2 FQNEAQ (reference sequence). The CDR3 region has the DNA TGTGCCAGCAGCTTATTAATCGCCGGAACTTATGGCTACACCTTC. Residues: CASSLLIAGTYGYTF.

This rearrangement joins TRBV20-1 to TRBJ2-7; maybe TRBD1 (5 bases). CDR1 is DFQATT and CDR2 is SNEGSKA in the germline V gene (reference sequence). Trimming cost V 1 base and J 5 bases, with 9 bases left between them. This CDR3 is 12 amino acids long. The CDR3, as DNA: TGCAGTGCTAGAGGCCCAGGGAACGAGCAGTACTTC. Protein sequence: CSARGPGNEQYF.

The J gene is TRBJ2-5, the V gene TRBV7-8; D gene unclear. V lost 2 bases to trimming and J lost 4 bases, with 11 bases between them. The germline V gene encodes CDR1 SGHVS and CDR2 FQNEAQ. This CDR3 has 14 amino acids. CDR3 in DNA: TGTGCCAGCAGCTTAAACCGGGTTGGAGAGACCCAGTACTTC. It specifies CASSLNRVGETQYF.

CDR3 region: CASSREGRSLAVPRGYTF. The DNA of the CDR3 is TGTGCCAGCAGCCGCGAGGGCCGAAGCCTCGCCGTACCCAGGGGCTACACCTTC. This chain connects TRBV5-4 to TRBJ1-2; D is uncertain. CDR3 size: 18 residues. Per germline, CDR1 SGHNT and CDR2 YYREEE (reference sequence). V lost 4 bases and J lost 8, with 30 bases in between. The full variable domain, its missing parts supplied by reference TRBV5-4 and TRBJ1-2, is ETGVTQSPTHLIKTRGQQVTLRCSSQSGHNTVSWYQQALGQGPQFIFQYYREEENGRGNFPPRFSGLQFPNYSSELNVNALELDDSALYLCASSREGRSLAVPRGYTFGSGTRLTVV.

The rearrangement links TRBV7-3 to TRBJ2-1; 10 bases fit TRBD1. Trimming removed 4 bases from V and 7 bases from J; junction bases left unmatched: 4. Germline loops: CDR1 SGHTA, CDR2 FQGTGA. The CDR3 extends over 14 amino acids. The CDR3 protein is CASSSWTGGNEQFF. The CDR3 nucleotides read TGTGCCAGCAGCTCTTGGACAGGGGGGAATGAGCAGTTCTTC.

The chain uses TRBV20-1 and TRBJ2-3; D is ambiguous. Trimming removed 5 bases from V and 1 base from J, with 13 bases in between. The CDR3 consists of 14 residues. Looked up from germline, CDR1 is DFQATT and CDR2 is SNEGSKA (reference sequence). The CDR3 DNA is TGCAGTGCTCGGGCCCTTGGCGGCACAGATACGCAGTATTTT. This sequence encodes CSARALGGTDTQYF.

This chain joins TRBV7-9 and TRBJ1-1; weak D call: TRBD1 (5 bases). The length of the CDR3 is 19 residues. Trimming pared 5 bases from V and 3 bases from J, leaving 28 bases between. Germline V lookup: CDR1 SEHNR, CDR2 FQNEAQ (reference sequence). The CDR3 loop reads CASSPPVEGPGRRYTEAFF. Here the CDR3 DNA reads TGTGCCAGCAGCCCGCCGGTGGAGGGGCCGGGCAGGCGCTACACTGAAGCTTTCTTT. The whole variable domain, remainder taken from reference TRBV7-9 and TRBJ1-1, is DTGVSQNPRHKITKRGQNVTFRCDPISEHNRLYWYRQTLGQGPEFLTYFQNEAQLEKSRLLSDRFSAERPKGSFSTLEIQRTEQGDSAMYLCASSPPVEGPGRRYTEAFFGQGTRLTVV.

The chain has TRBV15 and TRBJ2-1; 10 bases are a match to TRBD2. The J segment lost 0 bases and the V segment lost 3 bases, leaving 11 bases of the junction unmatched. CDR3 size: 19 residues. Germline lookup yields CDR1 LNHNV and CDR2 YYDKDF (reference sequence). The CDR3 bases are TGTGCCACCAGCAGGGGGAAGAGGACTAGCGGTTACTCCTACAATGAGCAGTTCTTC. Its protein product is CATSRGKRTSGYSYNEQFF. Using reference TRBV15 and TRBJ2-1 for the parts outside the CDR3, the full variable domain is DAMVIQNPRYQVTQFGKPVTLSCSQTLNHNVMYWYQQKSSQAPKLLFHYYDKDFNNEADTPDNFQSRRPNTSFCFLDIRSPGLGDTAMYLCATSRGKRTSGYSYNEQFFGPGTRLTVL.

The CDR3 DNA sequence: TGTGCCAGCAGCCCCACTAGGGACACCACCTACGAGCAGTACTTC. The encoded protein is CASSPTRDTTYEQYF. The chain has TRBV7-3 and TRBJ2-7, with a tentative D call TRBD1 (6 bases). CDR3 size: 15 residues. With 5 bases removed from V and 2 bases from J, the gap between germline ends came to 16 bases. From germline, CDR1 is SGHTA and CDR2 FQGTGA.

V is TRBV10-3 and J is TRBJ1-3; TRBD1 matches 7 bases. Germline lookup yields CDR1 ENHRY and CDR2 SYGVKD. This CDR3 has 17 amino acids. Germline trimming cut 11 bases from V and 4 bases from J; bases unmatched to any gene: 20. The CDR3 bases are TGTGCCGCCCGCGGAGGAGACAGGGACCTCTCCGGAAACACCATATATTTT. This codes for CAARGGDRDLSGNTIYF.

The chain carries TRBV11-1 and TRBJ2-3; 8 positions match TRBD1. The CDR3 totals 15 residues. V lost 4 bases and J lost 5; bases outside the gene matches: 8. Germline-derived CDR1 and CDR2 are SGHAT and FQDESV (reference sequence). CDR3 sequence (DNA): TGTGCCAGCAGCTCCTCTCAGGGGGCGGTAGATACGCAGTATTTT. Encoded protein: CASSSSQGAVDTQYF. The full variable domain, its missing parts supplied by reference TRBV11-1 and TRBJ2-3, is EAEVAQSPRYKITEKSQAVAFWCDPISGHATLYWYRQILGQGPELLVQFQDESVVDDSQLPKDRFSAERLKGVDSTLKIQPAELGDSAMYLCASSSSQGAVDTQYFGPGTRLTVL.

In DNA form, the CDR3 reads TGTGCCAGCAGTTCGCAGACCTCCAGAGAGACCCAGTACTTC. This codes for CASSSQTSRETQYF. V usage is TRBV27 and J usage is TRBJ2-5; no clear D gene. The CDR3 loop spans 14 amino acids. Trimming removed 4 bases from V and 4 bases from J, with 13 bases in between. Germline CDR1 is MNHEY and CDR2 is SMNVEV (reference sequence).

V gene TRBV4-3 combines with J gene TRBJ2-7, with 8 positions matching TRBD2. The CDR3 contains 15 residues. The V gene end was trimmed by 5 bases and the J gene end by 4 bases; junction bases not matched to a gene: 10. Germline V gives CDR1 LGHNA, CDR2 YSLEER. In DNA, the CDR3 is TGCGCCAGCAGCGTCGGGATAGCGGGAATTTACGAGCAGTACTTC. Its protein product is CASSVGIAGIYEQYF.

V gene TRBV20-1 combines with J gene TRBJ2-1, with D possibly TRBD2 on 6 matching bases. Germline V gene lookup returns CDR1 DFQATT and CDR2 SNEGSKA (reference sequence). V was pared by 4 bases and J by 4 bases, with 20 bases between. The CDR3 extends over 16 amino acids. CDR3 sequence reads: CSANPPSSVRYNEQFF. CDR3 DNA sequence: TGCAGTGCTAACCCCCCATCTAGCGTCAGATACAATGAGCAGTTCTTC.